A selection of T cell receptor beta chains follows, all from one sample in a study of CD4 and CD8 cells across lung adenocarcinoma regions. One entry per CDR3 protein results from TCRdb running MiXCR on the PCR reads. In the table there are 20,000 to 25,000 distinct CDR3 sequences, around half of which are singletons. The sample comprised CD8+ T cells from the center of a lung tumor. Every receptor here comes from a female donor with lung adenocarcinoma. The CD4 and CD8 labels of this study may be unreliable. Each CDR3 is given with its conserved first and last residue. Fields, in order: V gene, CDR3 protein.

v_call: TRBV6-5
cdr3_aa: CASSYGGQGSMNTEAFF

v_call: TRBV6-5
cdr3_aa: CASSFIAGGHTGELFF

v_call: TRBV6-1
cdr3_aa: CASSDRTDSTDTQYF

v_call: TRBV6-4
cdr3_aa: CAGGTGTGHQDTQYF

v_call: TRBV9
cdr3_aa: CASSGQSGRNEQFF

v_call: TRBV10-1
cdr3_aa: CAGSGARRQETQYF

v_call: TRBV10-3
cdr3_aa: CAISEPGTSDQETQYF

v_call: TRBV10-1
cdr3_aa: CASTTDSLSLAKNIQYF

v_call: TRBV6-1
cdr3_aa: CASIWASGQETQYF

v_call: TRBV12-3/TRBV12-4
cdr3_aa: CASSLGTSGILAKNIQYF

v_call: TRBV10-3
cdr3_aa: CAMGEGGGGVDTQYF

v_call: TRBV6-1
cdr3_aa: CASRPSGGETQLF

v_call: TRBV5-6
cdr3_aa: CASSLDPGTEAFF

v_call: TRBV28
cdr3_aa: CASSLSDTQYF

v_call: TRBV10-3
cdr3_aa: CATSEGAGGEETQYF

v_call: TRBV5-1
cdr3_aa: CASSLGVSSYNEQFF

v_call: TRBV6-1
cdr3_aa: CASSDSTNEKLFF

v_call: TRBV6-4
cdr3_aa: CASRGSGDSSPDTQYF

v_call: TRBV14
cdr3_aa: CASSQGLTSGAETQYF

v_call: TRBV10-3
cdr3_aa: CAGRGGRAQETQYF

v_call: TRBV10-1
cdr3_aa: CASSGTASGSNEQFF

v_call: TRBV6-1
cdr3_aa: CASSVKGDTQYF

v_call: TRBV4-1
cdr3_aa: CASSQTRSSQTQYF

v_call: TRBV5-1
cdr3_aa: CASSYYPGAGGEGNEQFF

v_call: TRBV4-1
cdr3_aa: CASSQGNEQYF

v_call: TRBV14
cdr3_aa: CASSQQAGVYNEQFF

v_call: TRBV10-2
cdr3_aa: CASSGTGDNSPLHF

v_call: TRBV27
cdr3_aa: CASSFGQQVREQFF